This T cell receptor (beta chain) was identified in a study of OX40 agonist ivuxolimab in advanced cancers. About the research overall: Prior checkpoint blockade (anti-PD-1, anti-PD-L1 or anti-CTLA-4) was permitted; under 50% had it.

Some clones are missing from TCRdb's copy, which holds only in-frame ones; the method was immunoSEQ multiplex PCR. The sample shows about 70,000 clones, roughly 80% of them seen only once. In regard to this clone: No antigen is known for it.

V lost 2 bases, J lost 2 bases, and 16 bases lay in between. Germline loops: CDR1 MGHDK, CDR2 SYGVNS. The CDR3 is 16 amino acids. General study points: Antigen specificity of clonally expanded peripheral T cells was not established. Also present in some nonresponders was a low level of normalized T-cell clonal expansion. Fewer expanded clones were found on average in CD4+ than in CD8+ T cells.

The receptor's source is an adult with an advanced solid tumor such as melanoma, head and neck, liver or kidney cancer. The chain uses TRBV25-1 and TRBJ2-7; tentatively, D is TRBD2 (7 bases). The sample in question was CD4+ or CD8+ T cells sorted from blood, obtained in a trial of the OX40 agonist ivuxolimab. Here the CDR3 reads CASSEGGGEGTYEQYF. The CDR3 region has the DNA TGTGCCAGCAGTGAAGGGGGGGGCGAAGGTACCTACGAGCAGTACTTC.